This is a list of T cell receptor beta chains from one sample in a study of radiotherapy plus CTLA-4 blockade in lung cancer. Clones were read by immunoSEQ multiplex PCR, and TCRdb kept only the in-frame ones, dropping some. The sample includes more than 95,000 clones, 60% to 75% of them seen just once. The material sequenced was peripheral blood, taken from a patient treated with radiotherapy plus ipilimumab. The receptors come from a human donor with non-small cell lung cancer who had a partial response to radiotherapy plus ipilimumab. Some clones in this sample may be carry-over from other donors' samples. Both conserved end residues are part of each CDR3. The D gene is left open where the match is weak. Only some rows state a clone size, as once, few, many or a class for expanded clones.

v_gene: TRBV18
len: 14
d_gene: .
abundance: few
j_gene: TRBJ1-4
CDR3nt: TGTGCCAGCTCAATCGGGCAGGGGAACGAAAAACTGTTTTTT
CDR3aa: CASSIGQGNEKLFF

v_gene: TRBV5-1
len: 15
d_gene: TRBD2
abundance: few
j_gene: TRBJ2-7
CDR3nt: TGCGCCAGCAGCTTGGTAACTAGCGGGGGCTACGAGCAGTACTTC
CDR3aa: CASSLVTSGGYEQYF

v_gene: TRBV2
len: 12
d_gene: TRBD2
abundance: few
j_gene: TRBJ2-1
CDR3nt: TGTGCCAGCAGGCGACTAGCGGATGAGCAGTTCTTC
CDR3aa: CASRRLADEQFF

v_gene: TRBV6-5
len: 14
d_gene: .
abundance: .
j_gene: TRBJ1-1
CDR3nt: TGTGCCAGCAGGACGCAAGGGGTGAACACTGAAGCTTTCTTT
CDR3aa: CASRTQGVNTEAFF

v_gene: TRBV2
len: 17
d_gene: TRBD1
abundance: .
j_gene: TRBJ1-2
CDR3nt: TGTGCCAGCAGTGCTACCCGGACAGGTACGTCGAGTTCTGGCTACACCTTC
CDR3aa: CASSATRTGTSSSGYTF

v_gene: TRBV10-1
len: 15
d_gene: TRBD2
abundance: .
j_gene: TRBJ2-7
CDR3nt: TGCGCCAGCAGGCCGACTAGCGGGATCTCCTACGAGCAGTACTTC
CDR3aa: CASRPTSGISYEQYF

v_gene: TRBV5-1
len: 14
d_gene: .
abundance: .
j_gene: TRBJ2-1
CDR3nt: TGCGCCAGCAGCTTGGGTCTAGAACTAGGGGAGCAGTTCTTC
CDR3aa: CASSLGLELGEQFF

v_gene: TRBV29-1
len: 12
d_gene: TRBD2
abundance: once
j_gene: TRBJ2-7
CDR3nt: TGCAGCGTTAGCGGGAGTCGCTACGAGCAGTACTTC
CDR3aa: CSVSGSRYEQYF

v_gene: TRBV6-1
len: 14
d_gene: .
abundance: .
j_gene: TRBJ1-5
CDR3nt: TGTGCCAGCAGGCCCTCCACAGGGTATCAGCCCCAGCATTTT
CDR3aa: CASRPSTGYQPQHF

v_gene: TRBV5-6
len: 17
d_gene: TRBD2
abundance: .
j_gene: TRBJ2-2
CDR3nt: TGTGCCAGCAGCTTCCCAACTAGCGGTATTAACACCGGGGAGCTGTTTTTT
CDR3aa: CASSFPTSGINTGELFF

v_gene: TRBV2
len: 14
d_gene: TRBD1
abundance: .
j_gene: TRBJ2-7
CDR3nt: TGTGCCAGCAAACTCCCGGGACAGAATACTGAGCAGTACTTC
CDR3aa: CASKLPGQNTEQYF

v_gene: TRBV6-6
len: 13
d_gene: .
abundance: .
j_gene: TRBJ1-4
CDR3nt: TGTGCCAGCAGAAGCTGGACTAATGAAAAACTGTTTTTT
CDR3aa: CASRSWTNEKLFF

v_gene: TRBV9
len: 14
d_gene: .
abundance: .
j_gene: TRBJ2-5
CDR3nt: TGTGCCAGCAGCCGAGCACTCTCGGGGGAGACCCAGTACTTC
CDR3aa: CASSRALSGETQYF

v_gene: TRBV5-8
len: 17
d_gene: .
abundance: few
j_gene: TRBJ1-3
CDR3nt: TGTGCCAGCAGCACAATACAGGGTGGCATGCTGAGAAACACCATATATTTT
CDR3aa: CASSTIQGGMLRNTIYF

v_gene: TRBV5-1
len: 16
d_gene: .
abundance: few
j_gene: TRBJ2-2
CDR3nt: TGCGCCAGCAGCTTGGGGGTAGCGGCGGGAACCGGGGAGCTGTTTTTT
CDR3aa: CASSLGVAAGTGELFF

v_gene: TRBV9
len: 14
d_gene: TRBD2
abundance: .
j_gene: TRBJ2-7
CDR3nt: TGTGCCAGCAGCGCCGGGGACTACAACTACGAGCAGTACTTC
CDR3aa: CASSAGDYNYEQYF

v_gene: TRBV5-1
len: 17
d_gene: TRBD2
abundance: once
j_gene: TRBJ2-7
CDR3nt: TGCGCCAGCAGCTACACCGGGACTAGCGAGCCGGGGGACGAGCAGTACTTC
CDR3aa: CASSYTGTSEPGDEQYF

v_gene: TRBV10-3
len: 13
d_gene: .
abundance: few
j_gene: TRBJ1-1
CDR3nt: TGTGCCATCACCGGGGGAAGGAGTGGTGAAGCTTTCTTT
CDR3aa: CAITGGRSGEAFF

v_gene: TRBV7-7
len: 13
d_gene: .
abundance: few
j_gene: TRBJ1-5
CDR3nt: TGTGCCAGCAGCCGGGACATCCAATCGCCCCAGCATTTT
CDR3aa: CASSRDIQSPQHF

v_gene: TRBV6-5
len: 13
d_gene: .
abundance: .
j_gene: TRBJ1-2
CDR3nt: TGTGCCAGCAGTTGGACACGTAACTATGGCTACACCTTC
CDR3aa: CASSWTRNYGYTF

v_gene: TRBV7-6
len: 16
d_gene: TRBD1
abundance: .
j_gene: TRBJ2-2
CDR3nt: TGTGCCAGCAGCTTAGTGCGGACAGGGGCAGCCGGGGAGCTGTTTTTT
CDR3aa: CASSLVRTGAAGELFF

v_gene: TRBV27
len: 17
d_gene: TRBD2
abundance: .
j_gene: TRBJ2-1
CDR3nt: TGTGCCAGCAGTGATAGTGGGGGAGGGCCGTCCTACAATGAGCAGTTCTTC
CDR3aa: CASSDSGGGPSYNEQFF

v_gene: TRBV13
len: 12
d_gene: .
abundance: once
j_gene: TRBJ2-2
CDR3nt: TGTGCCAGCAGCTTCTACACCGGGGAGCTGTTTTTT
CDR3aa: CASSFYTGELFF

v_gene: TRBV14
len: 15
d_gene: .
abundance: .
j_gene: TRBJ1-1
CDR3nt: TGTGCCAGCAGCTCACACACCTGGGGCTACACTGAAGCTTTCTTT
CDR3aa: CASSSHTWGYTEAFF

v_gene: TRBV19
len: 15
d_gene: TRBD1
abundance: .
j_gene: TRBJ1-1
CDR3nt: TGTGCCAGTAGTCCTCACGCAGGGGGGAACACTGAAGCTTTCTTT
CDR3aa: CASSPHAGGNTEAFF

v_gene: TRBV28
len: 12
d_gene: .
abundance: few
j_gene: TRBJ1-5
CDR3nt: TGTGCCAGCAGGGGGGGGAGTCAGCCCCAGCATTTT
CDR3aa: CASRGGSQPQHF

v_gene: TRBV7-9
len: 14
d_gene: .
abundance: .
j_gene: TRBJ1-1
CDR3nt: TGTGCCAGCAGTAACGTCCAGGCCAGTTTTGAAGCTTTCTTT
CDR3aa: CASSNVQASFEAFF

v_gene: TRBV28
len: 14
d_gene: .
abundance: .
j_gene: TRBJ1-5
CDR3nt: TGTGCCAGCAGTTCAACTCTTAGCGGTCAGCCCCAGCATTTT
CDR3aa: CASSSTLSGQPQHF

v_gene: TRBV27
len: 10
d_gene: TRBD1
abundance: .
j_gene: TRBJ2-7
CDR3nt: TGTGCCAGCAGGGGTGACAGGGTTTACTTC
CDR3aa: CASRGDRVYF

v_gene: TRBV29-1
len: 13
d_gene: TRBD1
abundance: .
j_gene: TRBJ2-5
CDR3nt: TGCAGCGTTCTGAGGGACAGGGGGGAGACCCAGTACTTC
CDR3aa: CSVLRDRGETQYF

v_gene: TRBV6-5
len: 15
d_gene: TRBD1
abundance: .
j_gene: TRBJ2-3
CDR3nt: TGTGCCAGCAGGGGGACAGGGGCCTCCACAGATACGCAGTATTTT
CDR3aa: CASRGTGASTDTQYF

v_gene: TRBV7-7
len: 13
d_gene: TRBD1
abundance: medium-sized
j_gene: TRBJ1-3
CDR3nt: TGTGCCAGCAGCCGGGACAGAGATTCCACCATATATTTT
CDR3aa: CASSRDRDSTIYF

v_gene: TRBV7-6
len: 15
d_gene: .
abundance: .
j_gene: TRBJ1-3
CDR3nt: TGTGCCAGCAGCCCCGGGACAAACTCTGGAAACACCATATATTTT
CDR3aa: CASSPGTNSGNTIYF

v_gene: TRBV7-6
len: 17
d_gene: .
abundance: .
j_gene: TRBJ1-3
CDR3nt: TGTGCCAGCAGCTTAGAGGCAGGGCACTACTCTGGAAACACCATATATTTT
CDR3aa: CASSLEAGHYSGNTIYF

v_gene: TRBV28
len: 15
d_gene: TRBD1
abundance: .
j_gene: TRBJ2-3
CDR3nt: TGTGCCAGCAGTCCCGGGACAGGGGTTACAGATACGCAGTATTTT
CDR3aa: CASSPGTGVTDTQYF

v_gene: TRBV27
len: 14
d_gene: .
abundance: few
j_gene: TRBJ2-5
CDR3nt: TGTGCCAGCAGCCACCATAGTATCGAAGAGACCCAGTACTTC
CDR3aa: CASSHHSIEETQYF

v_gene: TRBV7-9
len: 12
d_gene: TRBD2
abundance: .
j_gene: TRBJ2-7
CDR3nt: TGTGCCAGCAGCTTAGCCCAGCGGGGGTTGGAATTC
CDR3aa: CASSLAQRGLEF

v_gene: TRBV5-1
len: 14
d_gene: TRBD2
abundance: .
j_gene: TRBJ2-1
CDR3nt: TGCGCCAGCAGCGCGGGACTAGGGAACAATGAGCAGTTCTTC
CDR3aa: CASSAGLGNNEQFF

v_gene: TRBV27
len: 15
d_gene: .
abundance: .
j_gene: TRBJ1-5
CDR3nt: TGTGCCAGCAGCCCCAACAGGGTAGGGTATCAGCCCCAGCATTTT
CDR3aa: CASSPNRVGYQPQHF

v_gene: TRBV7-9
len: 16
d_gene: .
abundance: once
j_gene: TRBJ2-1
CDR3nt: TGTGCCAGCAGCAGAGAGGCGGGAAGGGATGAAGGAGAGCAGTTCTTC
CDR3aa: CASSREAGRDEGEQFF

v_gene: TRBV6-7
len: 16
d_gene: TRBD1
abundance: .
j_gene: TRBJ1-5
CDR3nt: TGTGCCAGCAGTTTCCCAGGACAGGCCGAATATCAGCCCCAGCATTTT
CDR3aa: CASSFPGQAEYQPQHF

v_gene: TRBV28
len: 13
d_gene: .
abundance: .
j_gene: TRBJ1-2
CDR3nt: TGTGCCAGCAGTTTTACAGGGAACTATGGCTACACCTTC
CDR3aa: CASSFTGNYGYTF

v_gene: TRBV5-1
len: 14
d_gene: TRBD1
abundance: .
j_gene: TRBJ1-2
CDR3nt: TGCGCCAGCAGCCGTCGACAGGGAGGTGAGGGCTACACCTTC
CDR3aa: CASSRRQGGEGYTF

v_gene: TRBV9
len: 16
d_gene: TRBD1
abundance: .
j_gene: TRBJ2-2
CDR3nt: TGTGCCAGCAGCGATCCGACAGGGCTAGACACCGGGGAGCTGTTTTTT
CDR3aa: CASSDPTGLDTGELFF

v_gene: TRBV28
len: 14
d_gene: .
abundance: .
j_gene: TRBJ2-7
CDR3nt: TGTGCCACCCATGGTTGGCGGGGATCCTACGAGCAGTACTTC
CDR3aa: CATHGWRGSYEQYF

v_gene: TRBV27
len: 17
d_gene: TRBD2
abundance: .
j_gene: TRBJ2-1
CDR3nt: TGTGCCAGCAGTTCCCCCGCTAGCGGGAGGTATAACAATGAGCAGTTCTTC
CDR3aa: CASSSPASGRYNNEQFF

v_gene: TRBV7-2
len: 14
d_gene: TRBD2
abundance: .
j_gene: TRBJ2-2
CDR3nt: TGTGCCAGCAGACGGGGGGGTAGCACCGGGGAGCTGTTTTTT
CDR3aa: CASRRGGSTGELFF

v_gene: TRBV5-5
len: 16
d_gene: TRBD1
abundance: few
j_gene: TRBJ1-2
CDR3nt: TGTGCCAGCAGCTTGGGGCCCGGGACAGGGGGCGATGGCTACACCTTC
CDR3aa: CASSLGPGTGGDGYTF

v_gene: TRBV10-2
len: 13
d_gene: TRBD2
abundance: once
j_gene: TRBJ2-1
CDR3nt: TGCGCCAGCAGTGAGTTTGCTAGCGGAGAGCAGTTCTTC
CDR3aa: CASSEFASGEQFF

v_gene: TRBV9
len: 17
d_gene: .
abundance: .
j_gene: TRBJ2-2
CDR3nt: TGTGCCAGCAGCCCCAAAGCGGTACCTCGAGGCACCGGGGAGCTGTTTTTT
CDR3aa: CASSPKAVPRGTGELFF

v_gene: TRBV9
len: 19
d_gene: .
abundance: once
j_gene: TRBJ2-2
CDR3nt: TGTGCCAGCAGCGACCCCAAAGGGCAGGGCGTATCGAACACCGGGGAGCTGTTTTTT
CDR3aa: CASSDPKGQGVSNTGELFF